The 21 T cell receptor beta chains listed next were all sequenced from one sample in a study of cytomegalovirus exposure and HLA in healthy donors. PCR amplification relied on 60 Vbeta primers (plus 13 Jbeta primers). The table came from immunoSEQ multiplex PCR; TCRdb's copy has only in-frame clones and leaves some out. In the table there are under 150,000 clones, roughly 80% of which are singletons. The material sequenced was PBMCs. The receptors were sampled from a woman aged 30 to 39 in good health and CMV-seropositive.

This clone was seen only a few times. The rearrangement uses TRBV13 and TRBJ2-2; tentatively, D is TRBD2 (5 bases). Trimming stripped 7 bases from V and 6 bases from J, with 15 bases between. CDR3 length equals 14 residues. The germline gives CDR1 PRHDT, CDR2 FYEKMQ (reference sequence). The CDR3 DNA sequence: TGTGCCAGCACTAAAATTAGCGTGGCCGGGGAGCTGTTTTTT. Its translation is CASTKISVAGELFF.

This chain connects TRBV5-1 to TRBJ2-7, with 7 bases fitting TRBD1. Per germline, CDR1 SGHRS and CDR2 YFSETQ. With 0 bases clipped from V and 5 bases from J, the junction kept 5 bases outside the gene matches. This CDR3 region has 14 residues. The CDR3 DNA sequence: TGCGCCAGCAGCTTGGGACAGGGCGTCCACGAGCAGTACTTC. As protein: CASSLGQGVHEQYF.

This clone was found a few times. The rearrangement uses TRBV6-5 and TRBJ2-4; no reliable D call. The CDR3 sequence is 16 residues long. V shed 0 bases and J shed 2 bases, with 11 bases lying between them. Germline CDR1 reads MNHEY; CDR2 reads SVGAGI. CDR3 protein: CASSYSRQYTKNIQYF. DNA for the CDR3: TGTGCCAGCAGTTACTCGAGGCAGTACACCAAAAACATTCAGTACTTC.

This rearrangement joins TRBV9 to TRBJ2-1; D may be TRBD1 (7 bases). V gave up 0 bases and J gave up 5 bases, with 12 bases separating them. Germline assignment: CDR1 SGDLS and CDR2 YYNGEE. This CDR3 is built from 15 residues. As DNA, the CDR3 is TGTGCCAGCAGCGTAGAGGGGGCGGGAAACAATGAGCAGTTCTTC. This codes for CASSVEGAGNNEQFF. The full variable domain, in which reference TRBV9 and TRBJ2-1 provide the parts outside the CDR3, is DSGVTQTPKHLITATGQRVTLRCSPRSGDLSVYWYQQSLDQGLQFLIQYYNGEERAKGNILERFSAQQFPDLHSELNLSSLELGDSALYFCASSVEGAGNNEQFFGPGTRLTVL.

The genes are TRBV4-1 and TRBJ2-5, with 9 bases matching TRBD2. J lost 2 bases, V lost 5 bases, and 9 bases had no gene match. The CDR3 loop spans 16 amino acids. In germline, CDR1 is MGHRA, CDR2 YSYEKL. CDR3 bases: TGCGCCAGCAGCTTTTCGGGAGCGGGGGGTCAAGAGACCCAGTACTTC. Residues: CASSFSGAGGQETQYF.

The J gene is TRBJ2-7, the V gene TRBV11-1; 7 bases fit TRBD1. This CDR3 is 15 amino acids long. Germline lookup yields CDR1 SGHAT and CDR2 FQDESV (reference sequence). Germline trimming cut 2 bases from V and 0 bases from J; bases unmatched to any gene: 4. Written as DNA, the CDR3 is TGTGCCAGCAGCTTAAACCGGGACAGCTCCTACGAGCAGTACTTC. Translated, it gives CASSLNRDSSYEQYF.

V gene TRBV9 combines with J gene TRBJ1-1, with D maybe TRBD1 (6 bases). The CDR3 runs to 16 residues. Germline CDR1 reads SGDLS; CDR2 reads YYNGEE. Between the trimmed V and J ends, which lost 0 bases and 0 bases, there was a span of 12 bases. In nucleotides, the CDR3 is TGTGCCAGCAGCGTAGAAACAGCAGGGGTGAACACTGAAGCTTTCTTT. This sequence encodes CASSVETAGVNTEAFF.

The J gene is TRBJ1-2, the V gene TRBV18; D is perhaps TRBD1 (6 bases). The length of the CDR3 is 17 residues. Germline CDR1 is KGHSH and CDR2 is LQKENI. V shed 6 bases and J shed 4 bases, with 24 bases lying between them. DNA for the CDR3: TGTGCCAGCTCGCGAAGCTTAGACAGGCCCGGAGGCTATGGCTACACCTTC. Residues: CASSRSLDRPGGYGYTF.

The chain uses TRBV27 and TRBJ2-7; 9 bases line up with TRBD2. The CDR3 spans 20 residues. Germline assignment: CDR1 MNHEY and CDR2 SMNVEV (reference sequence). V was pared by 2 bases and J by 2 bases, with 19 bases of the junction left unmatched. CDR3 loop: CASSLGVPWRLSGGTYEQYF. The CDR3 DNA follows: TGTGCCAGCAGTTTAGGAGTTCCCTGGAGACTTAGCGGGGGTACCTACGAGCAGTACTTC.

The gene calls are TRBV5-4 and TRBJ2-7, with D hard to call. Germline V gives CDR1 SGHNT, CDR2 YYREEE (reference sequence). Trimming took off 2 bases at V and 2 bases at J, with 11 bases between the two ends. The CDR3 covers 14 residues. In nucleotides, the CDR3 is TGTGCCAGCAGCTTCGCGGAGCCCACCTACGAGCAGTACTTC. This codes for CASSFAEPTYEQYF.

The chain carries TRBV15 and TRBJ1-3; D is possibly TRBD1 (5 bases). The CDR3 contains 15 residues. V was pared by 0 bases and J by 3 bases, with 9 bases between. The germline V gene has CDR1 LNHNV and CDR2 YYDKDF (reference sequence). CDR3 region: CATSRDRTNGNTIYF. CDR3 in DNA: TGTGCCACCAGCAGAGATAGGACAAATGGAAACACCATATATTTT.

This chain uses TRBV29-1 with TRBJ2-7; D perhaps matches TRBD1 (6 bases). Trimming removed 4 bases at V and 2 bases at J, with 12 bases between. Germline V gene sequence: CDR1 SQVTM, CDR2 ANQGSEA. This CDR3 is 13 amino acids long. CDR3 sequence reads: CSVGDTPAYEQYF. Here the CDR3 DNA reads TGCAGCGTTGGGGACACCCCCGCCTACGAGCAGTACTTC.

The genes are TRBV7-9 and TRBJ1-2; the D is unclear. Trimming removed 6 bases from V and 4 bases from J, with 9 bases in between. This CDR3 contains 12 residues. Germline CDR1 and CDR2: SEHNR and FQNEAQ (reference sequence). Here the CDR3 reads CASRPPGYGYTF. CDR3 bases: TGTGCCAGCAGACCTCCGGGCTATGGCTACACCTTC.

Worth noting for this clone: One end of the junction varies from germline; a read error may be responsible. The chain has TRBV6-1 and TRBJ1-2; D might be TRBD1 (6 bases). The CDR3 spans 15 residues. Germline CDR1 and CDR2: MNHNS and SASEGT. The CDR3 reads CAGSEDQGRIYGYTF. The CDR3 DNA sequence: TGTGCCGGCAGTGAAGATCAGGGGCGAATATATGGCTACACCTTC.

This sequence joins TRBV6-5 and TRBJ1-3; D remains unclear. There are 15 residues in the CDR3. Trimming removed 7 bases at V and 0 bases at J, with 13 bases between. The V gene's germline CDR1 is MNHEY and CDR2 SVGAGI. CDR3 protein: CASTPNILSGNTIYF. CDR3 nucleotides: TGTGCCAGCACCCCGAACATTCTCTCTGGAAACACCATATATTTT.

V is TRBV19 and J is TRBJ2-2; D gene uncertain. This CDR3 has 13 residues. CDR1 LNHDA and CDR2 SQIVND come from the germline V gene (reference sequence). Trimming shortened V by 2 bases and J by 9 bases, and 10 bases separated the two germline ends. The CDR3 spells CASSIPNFRELFF. The CDR3, as DNA: TGTGCCAGTAGTATACCTAATTTCAGGGAGCTGTTTTTT.

The CDR3 sequence: CASRRGEASTEAFF. As DNA, the CDR3 is TGTGCTAGTCGGAGGGGAGAAGCGAGCACTGAAGCTTTCTTT. The genes are TRBV12-5 and TRBJ1-1, with D tentatively TRBD1 (5 bases). The CDR3 sequence is 14 residues long. The V gene lost 8 bases and the J gene lost 4 bases, with 17 bases spanning the gap. The germline CDR1 and CDR2 sequences are LGHNT and FRNRAP.

This clone occurred a few times. J is TRBJ2-7 and V is TRBV5-1, with D perhaps TRBD1 (6 bases). Trimming removed 7 bases from V and 2 bases from J, with 13 bases in between. CDR3 length: 13 amino acids. CDR1 is SGHRS and CDR2 is YFSETQ in the germline V gene. The CDR3 nucleotides are TGCGCCAGCGGACAGCCCCCCACCTACGAGCAGTACTTC. As protein: CASGQPPTYEQYF.

This clone was observed a handful of times. V and J are TRBV6-5 and TRBJ1-2, with D maybe TRBD1 (5 bases). Germline assignment: CDR1 MNHEY and CDR2 SVGAGI. This CDR3 is built from 15 residues. V was pared by 0 bases and J by 4 bases, with 12 bases between. The CDR3 region has the DNA TGTGCCAGCAGTTACTCGCGGATGGGGGGCTATGGCTACACCTTC. Amino acids: CASSYSRMGGYGYTF.

The chain carries TRBV6-1 and TRBJ2-3; 15 bases are a match to TRBD2. The CDR3 has 18 residues. The V segment lost 4 bases and the J segment 2 bases; nucleotides outside the gene matches: 7. Germline values: CDR1 MNHNS, CDR2 SASEGT. The CDR3 coding sequence is TGTGCCAGCAGTGGCCCTCGGACTAGCGGGGGGGCCACAGATACGCAGTATTTT. It codes for CASSGPRTSGGATDTQYF.

The V gene is TRBV18, the J gene TRBJ1-4; TRBD1 is a possible D gene (6 bases). Germline V gene data show CDR1 as KGHSH and CDR2 as LQKENI. CDR3 length equals 15 residues. The ends were cut back, 3 bases at V and 7 bases at J, with 15 bases in the middle. CDR3 loop: CASSPDGQISEKLFF. CDR3 nucleotides: TGTGCCAGCTCACCGGATGGACAGATAAGTGAAAAACTGTTTTTT.